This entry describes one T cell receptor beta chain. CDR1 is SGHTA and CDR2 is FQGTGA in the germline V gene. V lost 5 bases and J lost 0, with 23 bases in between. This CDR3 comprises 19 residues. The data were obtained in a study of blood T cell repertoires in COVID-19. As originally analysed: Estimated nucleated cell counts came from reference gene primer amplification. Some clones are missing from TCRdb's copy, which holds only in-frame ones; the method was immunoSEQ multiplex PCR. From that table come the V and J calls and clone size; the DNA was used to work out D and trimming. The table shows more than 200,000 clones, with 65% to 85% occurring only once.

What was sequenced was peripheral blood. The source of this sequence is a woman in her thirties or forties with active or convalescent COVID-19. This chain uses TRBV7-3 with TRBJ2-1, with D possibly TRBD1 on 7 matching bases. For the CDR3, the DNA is TGTGCCAGCAGCCCACGAGGTAGGGAGGCAGGGGGCTCCTACAATGAGCAGTTCTTC. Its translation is CASSPRGREAGGSYNEQFF.